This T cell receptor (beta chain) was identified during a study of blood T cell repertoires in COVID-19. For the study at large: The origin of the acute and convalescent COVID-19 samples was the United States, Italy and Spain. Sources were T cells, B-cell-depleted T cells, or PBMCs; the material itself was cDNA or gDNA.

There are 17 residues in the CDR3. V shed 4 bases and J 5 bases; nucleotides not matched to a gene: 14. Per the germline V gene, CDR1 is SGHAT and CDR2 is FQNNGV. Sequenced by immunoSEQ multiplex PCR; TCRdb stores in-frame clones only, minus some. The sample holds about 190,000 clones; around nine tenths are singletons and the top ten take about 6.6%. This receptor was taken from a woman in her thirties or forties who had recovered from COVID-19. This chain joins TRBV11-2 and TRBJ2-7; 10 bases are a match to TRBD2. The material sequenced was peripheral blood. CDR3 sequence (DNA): TGTGCCAGCAGCTCGGGGACTAGCGTCGGGTATCGGGACGAGCAGTACTTC. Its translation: CASSSGTSVGYRDEQYF.